This entry concerns a single T cell receptor beta chain. Its specificity is unknown. The source of the sample is a study of CD4 T cells in relation to SARS-CoV-2 and coronaviruses. For the study at large: After 10 days of antigen culture, PBMC TCR beta CDR3s were sequenced.

Findings and limits, study-wide: The cross-reactivity analysis covered only spike protein, not other viral proteins.

Germline V gene lookup returns CDR1 ENHRY and CDR2 SYGVKD. This CDR3 is 15 amino acids long. Trimming cost V 4 bases and J 2 bases; bases outside gene matches: 6. Using immunoSEQ multiplex PCR, the repertoire was profiled, and TCRdb retains in-frame clones only, with some absent. The sample lists some 20,000 clones, more than 60% occurring once. Before the COVID-19 pandemic, during about 2011-2019, CD4+ T cells were taken from unexposed donors. The cells were cultured for under 13 days before CD4+ T cells were isolated. Testing used SARS-CoV-2 S/N and four cold-coronavirus spikes on unexposed-donor CD4+ T cells, cells permitting. Half the medium was replaced with IL-2 medium on days 3 and 7.

This chain links TRBV10-3 with TRBJ2-3; the match to TRBD2 covers 7 bases. The source is a human donor in good health. Sequences were obtained from CD4+ T cells from PBMCs, cultured in vitro. The CDR3 protein is CAISGTGTTTDTQYF. The CDR3 nucleotides read TGTGCCATCAGTGGAACCGGGACTACCACAGATACGCAGTATTTT.